The TCR beta chain under discussion was sequenced for a study of cytomegalovirus exposure and HLA in healthy donors. Findings and caveats of the study: Cytomegalovirus status, reportedly, was diagnosed with high specificity and sensitivity by the classifier. Most subjects had HLA-A and HLA-B alleles reportedly predicted accurately by TCR beta sequences. Earlier analysis found most TCR beta V segments productive about 87% or about 30% of the time.

The PCR ran on 60 Vbeta and 13 Jbeta primers. TCRdb's table, derived via immunoSEQ multiplex PCR, lists solely in-frame clones and lacks some. In the table there are 200,000 to 250,000 clones, 65% to 90% of which are singletons. Comments on this clone: Its antigen remains unidentified.

Losses at the gene ends were 10 bases for V and 3 bases for J; bases not matched to a gene: 5. The germline V gene has CDR1 PRHDT and CDR2 FYEKMQ (reference sequence). The CDR3 has 14 amino acids. The source is a girl between 5 and 17 years old in good health and CMV-seronegative. This chain uses TRBV13 with TRBJ2-3; 12 nucleotides agree with TRBD2. The sample was PBMCs. The CDR3 sequence: CATTSGGRTDTQYF. The CDR3 bases are TGTGCCACAACTAGCGGGGGGCGGACAGATACGCAGTATTTT.